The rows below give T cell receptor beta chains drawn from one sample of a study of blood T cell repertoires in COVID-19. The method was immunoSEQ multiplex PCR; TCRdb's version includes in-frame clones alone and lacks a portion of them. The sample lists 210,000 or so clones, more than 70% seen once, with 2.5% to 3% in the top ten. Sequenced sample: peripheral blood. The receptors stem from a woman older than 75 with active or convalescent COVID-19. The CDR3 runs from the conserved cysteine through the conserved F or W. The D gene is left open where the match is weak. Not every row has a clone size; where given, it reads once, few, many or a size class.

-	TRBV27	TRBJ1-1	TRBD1	TGTGCCAGCAGTAGCGAACAGGGGGACACTGAAGCTTTCTTT	CASSSEQGDTEAFF
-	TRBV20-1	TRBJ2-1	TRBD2	TGCAGTGTTAGTATAGCGGGGGGACACCGTGAGCAGTTCTTC	CSVSIAGGHREQFF
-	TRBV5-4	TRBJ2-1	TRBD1	TGTGCCAGCAGCTGGGACAGGGGGAAGTTCTTC	CASSWDRGKFF
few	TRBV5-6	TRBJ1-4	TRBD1	TGTGCCAGCAGCTCTCGGACAGGGGTCGGGGAAAAACTGTTTTTT	CASSSRTGVGEKLFF
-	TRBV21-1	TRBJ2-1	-	TGTGCCAGCAGCGGCGCGGGGGCCCACAATGAGCAGTTCTTC	CASSGAGAHNEQFF
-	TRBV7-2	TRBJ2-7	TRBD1	TGTGCCAGCAGCTCGGGACAGGGGGAGTTTAGAGAGCAGTACTTC	CASSSGQGEFREQYF
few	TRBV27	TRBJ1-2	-	TGTGCCAGCACCATGTTAGGAGGGGCTCATGGCTACACCTTC	CASTMLGGAHGYTF
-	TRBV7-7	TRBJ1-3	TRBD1	TGTGCCAGCAGCTCCCAAGGGACAGCTGGAAACACCATATATTTT	CASSSQGTAGNTIYF
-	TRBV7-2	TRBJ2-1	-	TGTGCCAGCAGCTTAACAACCGGCGGGTACAATGAGCAGTTCTTC	CASSLTTGGYNEQFF
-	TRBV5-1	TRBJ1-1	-	TGCGCCAGCAGCTGGGCCGCGGGGGGGAACACTGAAGCTTTCTTT	CASSWAAGGNTEAFF